This T cell receptor beta chain was identified in a study of blood T cell repertoires in COVID-19. Overall study context: COVID-19 samples, acute and convalescent, were from the United States, Italy and Spain. From T cells, B-cell-depleted T cells, or PBMCs came the material, which was cDNA or gDNA.

As processed by the authors: How many nucleated cells were present was estimated from reference gene primer amplification. The data were produced by immunoSEQ multiplex PCR, yet TCRdb's version contains in-frame clones alone and is incomplete. The V and J calls and clone size are taken from that table; D and trimming were inferred from the DNA. This table has about half a million clones, over 75% appearing once. The sequencing input was peripheral blood. The clonotype was recovered from a human donor in a cohort sampled during active COVID-19.

Here the CDR3 DNA reads TGTGCCACAAAAGGGACAGGGGGCTCCAATGAGCAGTTCTTC. Protein sequence: CATKGTGGSNEQFF. This chain joins TRBV24-1 and TRBJ2-1, with 12 bases that match TRBD1. The CDR3 spans 14 residues. J was trimmed by 6 bases and V by 10 bases; bases with no gene match: 6. Germline assignment: CDR1 KGHDR and CDR2 SFDVKD.